The 8 T cell receptor beta chains given below trace back to one sample, sequenced in a study of blood T cell repertoires in COVID-19. Some clones are missing from TCRdb's copy, which holds only in-frame ones; the method was immunoSEQ multiplex PCR. The profile shows 120,000 to 150,000 clones, around 87% of them singletons. The sequencing sample was made of PBMCs or T cells enriched from blood (not recorded which). These receptor sequences come from a woman aged 40-49 years who had been exposed to COVID-19.

CDR3 sequence reads: CASTRGQDYGYTF. CDR3 DNA sequence: TGTGCCAGCACCAGGGGACAGGACTATGGCTACACCTTC. J is TRBJ1-2 and V is TRBV28; 8 nucleotides align to TRBD1. After removal of 7 bases from V and 3 bases from J, the junction contained 4 bases not matched to a gene. CDR1 and CDR2 (germline): MDHEN, SYDVKM. This CDR3 has 13 amino acids.

The chain is built from TRBV3-1 (or the pseudogene TRBV3-2) and TRBJ2-2, with a tentative D call TRBD2 (5 bases). CDR1 is LGHDT, CDR2 YNNKEL, per germline (reference sequence). The CDR3 sequence is 17 residues long. Trimming cost V 1 base and J 3 bases, with 15 bases left between them. CDR3 nucleotide sequence: TGTGCCAGCAGCCAAGTAGGAGGTCGCAGGCACACCGGGGAGCTGTTTTTT. This codes for CASSQVGGRRHTGELFF.

The chain couples TRBV11-2 to TRBJ2-5, with a weak D call TRBD1 (5 bases). Looked up from germline, CDR1 is SGHAT and CDR2 is FQNNGV. The germline V and J ends were trimmed by 2 bases and 5 bases, with 12 bases remaining between them. The CDR3 totals 14 residues. The CDR3 spells CASSLQGSQETQYF. CDR3 nucleotide sequence: TGTGCCAGCAGCTTACAGGGTTCTCAGGAGACCCAGTACTTC.

The J gene is TRBJ2-3, the V gene TRBV7-8; the D is unclear. V dropped 5 bases and J dropped 2 bases, with 17 bases sitting between them. CDR1 SGHVS and CDR2 FQNEAQ come from the germline V gene. The length of the CDR3 is 16 residues. DNA for the CDR3: TGTGCCAGCAGCCCCGAAATGAGGTATAACACAGATACGCAGTATTTT. It translates to CASSPEMRYNTDTQYF.

This chain uses TRBV12-3 or TRBV12-4 with TRBJ1-2; D uncertain. V was trimmed by 8 bases and J by 7 bases, leaving 14 bases between them. This CDR3 is 12 amino acids long. The CDR3 reads CASSIGDSGYTF. In DNA, the CDR3 is TGTGCCAGCTCAATCGGGGATAGTGGCTACACCTTC.

This clone was found a few times. This chain joins TRBV29-1 and TRBJ1-3, with no clear D. CDR3 length: 15 amino acids. Germline V CDR1 and CDR2: SQVTM, ANQGSEA. The ends were cut back, 7 bases at V and 1 base at J, with 17 bases in the middle. In nucleotides, the CDR3 is TGCAGCGCCCGAAGAGGCGCCCCATCTGGAAACACCATATATTTT. Translating gives CSARRGAPSGNTIYF.

The chain couples TRBV2 to TRBJ1-1, with 10 bases aligning to TRBD1. The CDR3 sequence is 14 residues long. The junction had 0 bases not matched to a gene; V was cut back by 0 bases and J by 5 bases. Per germline, CDR1 SNHLY and CDR2 FYNNEI. In DNA, the CDR3 is TGTGCCAGCAGTGAAGCGGGACAGGGGACTGAAGCTTTCTTT. Amino acids: CASSEAGQGTEAFF.

This rearrangement joins TRBV5-1 to TRBJ1-1; 7 bases agree with TRBD1. V was clipped by 10 bases and J by 11 bases; unmatched bases: 5. CDR1 is SGHRS, CDR2 YFSETQ, per germline. CDR3 length: 9 amino acids. CDR3 bases: TGCGCCGACAGGGTGGAGGCTTTCTTT. Translated, it gives CADRVEAFF.